This T cell receptor (beta chain) originates from a study of B cell selection in AIRE deficiency. Points from the study as a whole: Healthy donors alone shared 30% to 35% of about 3,600 Treg sequences; patients alone approximately 9%. CDR3s were shorter in shared Treg sequences, reflecting few non-templated nucleotide insertions.

The assay was immunoSEQ multiplex PCR, and TCRdb's table has in-frame clones only and misses some. Of 20,000 to 25,000 clones in the sample, about 97% were seen once. In regard to this clone: Antigen specificity is unknown. This CDR3 is also generated by other DNA sequences in the sample.

CDR1 is SGHRS, CDR2 YFSETQ, per germline. The CDR3 contains 13 residues. V lost 2 bases and J 4 bases, leaving 6 bases between the germline ends. Sorting defined conventional CD4 T cells as CD4+CD127+. The receptor was isolated from a human donor with AIRE deficiency. The sample taken for sequencing was conventional CD4+ T cells sorted from PBMCs. This chain uses TRBV5-1 with TRBJ2-2; D unresolved. The CDR3 loop is CASSFVLTGELFF. DNA for the CDR3: TGCGCCAGCAGCTTTGTTCTCACCGGGGAGCTGTTTTTT.